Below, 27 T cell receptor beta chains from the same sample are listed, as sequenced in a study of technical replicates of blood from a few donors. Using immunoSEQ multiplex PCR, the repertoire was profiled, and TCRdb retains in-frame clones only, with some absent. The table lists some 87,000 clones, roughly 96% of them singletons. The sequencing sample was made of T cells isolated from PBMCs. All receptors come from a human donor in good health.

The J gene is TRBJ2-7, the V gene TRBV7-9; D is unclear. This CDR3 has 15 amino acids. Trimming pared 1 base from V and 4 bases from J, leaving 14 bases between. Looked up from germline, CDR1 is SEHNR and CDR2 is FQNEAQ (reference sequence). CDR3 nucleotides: TGTGCCAGCAGCTTAGTAGGCAGGTCCGCTTACGAGCAGTACTTC. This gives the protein CASSLVGRSAYEQYF.

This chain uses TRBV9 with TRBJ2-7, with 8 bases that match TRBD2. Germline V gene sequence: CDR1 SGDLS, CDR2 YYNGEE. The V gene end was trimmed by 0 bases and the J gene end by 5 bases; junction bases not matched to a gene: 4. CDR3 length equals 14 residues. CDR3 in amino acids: CASSVAGGPDEQYF. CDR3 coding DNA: TGTGCCAGCAGCGTAGCGGGAGGGCCCGACGAGCAGTACTTC. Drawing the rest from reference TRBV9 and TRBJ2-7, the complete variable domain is DSGVTQTPKHLITATGQRVTLRCSPRSGDLSVYWYQQSLDQGLQFLIQYYNGEERAKGNILERFSAQQFPDLHSELNLSSLELGDSALYFCASSVAGGPDEQYFGPGTRLTVT.

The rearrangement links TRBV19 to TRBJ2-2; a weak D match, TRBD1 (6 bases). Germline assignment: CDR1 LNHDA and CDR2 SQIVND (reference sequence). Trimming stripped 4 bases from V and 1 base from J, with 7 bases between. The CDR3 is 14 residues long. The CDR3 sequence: CASSTQGNTGELFF. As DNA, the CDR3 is TGTGCCAGTAGTACACAGGGGAACACCGGGGAGCTGTTTTTT. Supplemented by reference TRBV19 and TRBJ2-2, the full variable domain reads DGGITQSPKYLFRKEGQNVTLSCEQNLNHDAMYWYRQDPGQGLRLIYYSQIVNDFQKGDIAEGYSVSREKKESFPLTVTSAQKNPTAFYLCASSTQGNTGELFFGEGSRLTVL.

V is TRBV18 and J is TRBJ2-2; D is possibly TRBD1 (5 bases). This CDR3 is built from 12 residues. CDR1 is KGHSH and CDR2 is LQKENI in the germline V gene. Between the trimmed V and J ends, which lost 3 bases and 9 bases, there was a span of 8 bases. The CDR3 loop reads CASSPQGRELFF. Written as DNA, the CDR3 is TGTGCCAGCTCACCGCAGGGCCGGGAGCTGTTTTTT. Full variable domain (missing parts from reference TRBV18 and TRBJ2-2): NAGVMQNPRHLVRRRGQEARLRCSPMKGHSHVYWYRQLPEEGLKFMVYLQKENIIDESGMPKERFSAEFPKEGPSILRIQQVVRGDSAAYFCASSPQGRELFFGEGSRLTVL.

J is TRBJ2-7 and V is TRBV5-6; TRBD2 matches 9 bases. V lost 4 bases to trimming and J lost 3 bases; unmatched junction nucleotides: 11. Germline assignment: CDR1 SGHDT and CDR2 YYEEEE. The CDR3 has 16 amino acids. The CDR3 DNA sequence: TGTGCCAGCAGCCCGGGGGCAGCGGGAGGCAGCTACGAGCAGTACTTC. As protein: CASSPGAAGGSYEQYF. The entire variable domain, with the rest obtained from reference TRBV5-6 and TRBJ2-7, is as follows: DAGVTQSPTHLIKTRGQQVTLRCSPKSGHDTVSWYQQALGQGPQFIFQYYEEEERQRGNFPDRFSGHQFPNYSSELNVNALLLGDSALYLCASSPGAAGGSYEQYFGPGTRLTVT.

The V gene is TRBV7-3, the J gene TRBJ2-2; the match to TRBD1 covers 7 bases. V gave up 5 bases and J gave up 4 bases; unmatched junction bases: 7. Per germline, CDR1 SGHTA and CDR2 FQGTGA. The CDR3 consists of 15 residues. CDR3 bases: TGTGCCAGCAGCCCGTCGACAGGGTTCACCGGGGAGCTGTTTTTT. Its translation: CASSPSTGFTGELFF.

CDR3 nucleotide sequence: TGTGCCTGGAGTGTCTCTCAGGGTTCGTTAAGGGAGGCCGAAGCTTTCTTT. It codes for CAWSVSQGSLREAEAFF. This chain uses TRBV30 with TRBJ1-1, with D tentatively TRBD1 (5 bases). V lost 0 bases to trimming and J lost 8 bases, with 25 bases between them. The length of the CDR3 is 17 residues. Germline assignment: CDR1 GTSNPN and CDR2 SVGIG (reference sequence).

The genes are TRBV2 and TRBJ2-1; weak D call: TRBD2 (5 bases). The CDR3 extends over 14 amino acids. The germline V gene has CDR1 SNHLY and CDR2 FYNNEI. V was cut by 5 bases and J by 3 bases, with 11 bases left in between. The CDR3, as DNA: TGTGCCAGCAGTCTCACGGGAAGCTACAATGAGCAGTTCTTC. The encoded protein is CASSLTGSYNEQFF.

CDR3 sequence reads: CASSYPGNEKLFF. CDR3 sequence (DNA): TGTGCCAGCAGTTATCCCGGGAATGAAAAACTGTTTTTT. This chain joins TRBV6-5 and TRBJ1-4, with no clear D. Per germline, CDR1 MNHEY and CDR2 SVGAGI. Trimming removed 3 bases at V and 5 bases at J, with 7 bases between. The CDR3 is made up of 13 amino acids.

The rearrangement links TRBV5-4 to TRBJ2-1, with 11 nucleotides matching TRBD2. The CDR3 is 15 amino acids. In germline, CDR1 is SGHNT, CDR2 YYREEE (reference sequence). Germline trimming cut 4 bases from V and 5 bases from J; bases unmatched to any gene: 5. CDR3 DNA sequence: TGTGCCAGCAGCCTACAACTAGCGGGGGACAATGAGCAGTTCTTC. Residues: CASSLQLAGDNEQFF.

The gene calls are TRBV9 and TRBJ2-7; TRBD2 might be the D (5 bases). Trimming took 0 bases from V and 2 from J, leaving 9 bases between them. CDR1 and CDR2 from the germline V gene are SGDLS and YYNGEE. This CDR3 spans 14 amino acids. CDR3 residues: CASSVAQRTYEQYF. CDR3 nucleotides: TGTGCCAGCAGCGTAGCCCAGCGGACCTACGAGCAGTACTTC.

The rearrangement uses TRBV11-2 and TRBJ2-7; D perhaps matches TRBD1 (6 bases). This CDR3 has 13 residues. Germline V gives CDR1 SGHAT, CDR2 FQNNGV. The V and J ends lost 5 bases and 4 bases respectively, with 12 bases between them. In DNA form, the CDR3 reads TGTGCCAGCAGCCTCCCGGGACAATACGAGCAGTACTTC. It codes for CASSLPGQYEQYF.

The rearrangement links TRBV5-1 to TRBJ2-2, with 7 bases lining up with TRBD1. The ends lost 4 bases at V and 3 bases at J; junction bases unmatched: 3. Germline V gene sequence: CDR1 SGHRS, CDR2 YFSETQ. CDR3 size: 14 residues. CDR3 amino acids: CASSPDRDTGELFF. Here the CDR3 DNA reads TGCGCCAGCAGCCCCGACAGGGACACCGGGGAGCTGTTTTTT.

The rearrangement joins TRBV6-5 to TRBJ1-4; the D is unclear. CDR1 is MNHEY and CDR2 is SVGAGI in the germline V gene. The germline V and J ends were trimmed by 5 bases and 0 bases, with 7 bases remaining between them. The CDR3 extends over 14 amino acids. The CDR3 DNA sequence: TGTGCCAGCAGTCAACTTGCAACTAATGAAAAACTGTTTTTT. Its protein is CASSQLATNEKLFF.

The CDR3 nucleotides read TGTGCCAGCAGCTTACTTCGAGGCCGTTCGAACACTGAAGCTTTCTTT. Protein product: CASSLLRGRSNTEAFF. This sequence joins TRBV11-1 and TRBJ1-1; D ambiguous. The CDR3 loop spans 16 amino acids. The germline gives CDR1 SGHAT, CDR2 FQDESV (reference sequence). Trimming removed 2 bases from V and 1 base from J, with 14 bases in between. Filled out from reference TRBV11-1 and TRBJ1-1, the complete variable domain reads EAEVAQSPRYKITEKSQAVAFWCDPISGHATLYWYRQILGQGPELLVQFQDESVVDDSQLPKDRFSAERLKGVDSTLKIQPAELGDSAMYLCASSLLRGRSNTEAFFGQGTRLTVV.

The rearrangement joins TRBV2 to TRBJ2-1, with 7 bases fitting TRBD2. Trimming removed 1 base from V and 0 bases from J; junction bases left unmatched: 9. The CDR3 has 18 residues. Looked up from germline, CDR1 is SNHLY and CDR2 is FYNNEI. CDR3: CASSEVYGGGSSYNEQFF. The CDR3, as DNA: TGTGCCAGCAGTGAAGTTTATGGGGGAGGGAGCTCCTACAATGAGCAGTTCTTC.

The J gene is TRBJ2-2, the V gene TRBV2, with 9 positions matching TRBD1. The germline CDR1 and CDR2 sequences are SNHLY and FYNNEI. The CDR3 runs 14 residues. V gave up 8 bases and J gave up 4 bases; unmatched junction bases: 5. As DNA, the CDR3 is TGTGCCAGCGGGGACAGGGCCGGCACCGGGGAGCTGTTTTTT. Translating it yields CASGDRAGTGELFF.

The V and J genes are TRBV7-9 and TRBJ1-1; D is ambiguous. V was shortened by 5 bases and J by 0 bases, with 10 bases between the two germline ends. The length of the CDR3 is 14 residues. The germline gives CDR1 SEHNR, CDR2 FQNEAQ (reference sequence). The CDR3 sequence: CASSPGLMNTEAFF. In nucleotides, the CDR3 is TGTGCCAGCAGCCCTGGGCTTATGAACACTGAAGCTTTCTTT.

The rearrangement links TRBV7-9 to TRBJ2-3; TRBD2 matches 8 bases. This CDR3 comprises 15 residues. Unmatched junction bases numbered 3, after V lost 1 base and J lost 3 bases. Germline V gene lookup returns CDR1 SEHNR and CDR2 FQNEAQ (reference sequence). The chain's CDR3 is CASSLESGSTDTQYF. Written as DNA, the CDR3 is TGTGCCAGCAGCTTAGAGAGCGGGAGTACAGATACGCAGTATTTT. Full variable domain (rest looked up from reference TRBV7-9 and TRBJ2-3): DTGVSQNPRHKITKRGQNVTFRCDPISEHNRLYWYRQTLGQGPEFLTYFQNEAQLEKSRLLSDRFSAERPKGSFSTLEIQRTEQGDSAMYLCASSLESGSTDTQYFGPGTRLTVL.

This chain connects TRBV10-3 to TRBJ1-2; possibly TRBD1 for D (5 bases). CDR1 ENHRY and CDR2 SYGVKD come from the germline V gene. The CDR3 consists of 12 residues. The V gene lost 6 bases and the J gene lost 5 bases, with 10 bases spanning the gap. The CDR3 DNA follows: TGTGCCATCAGCGACAGCCCGTATGGCTACACCTTC. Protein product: CAISDSPYGYTF.

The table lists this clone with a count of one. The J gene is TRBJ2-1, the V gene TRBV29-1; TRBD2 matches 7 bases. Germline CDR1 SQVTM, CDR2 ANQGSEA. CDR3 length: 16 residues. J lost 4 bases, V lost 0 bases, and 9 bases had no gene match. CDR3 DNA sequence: TGCAGCGTTGAAGACCCCAGCGGGGAGATTTACAATGAGCAGTTCTTC. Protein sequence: CSVEDPSGEIYNEQFF.

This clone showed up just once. Here the CDR3 reads CASSEFGGNVRQPQHF. The DNA of the CDR3 is TGTGCCAGCAGTGAATTTGGGGGGAATGTACGACAGCCCCAGCATTTT. V and J are TRBV6-1 and TRBJ1-5, with TRBD1 as a possible D gene (5 bases). The germline V gene has CDR1 MNHNS and CDR2 SASEGT. V was shortened by 2 bases and J by 7 bases, with 18 bases between the two germline ends. The CDR3 totals 16 residues.

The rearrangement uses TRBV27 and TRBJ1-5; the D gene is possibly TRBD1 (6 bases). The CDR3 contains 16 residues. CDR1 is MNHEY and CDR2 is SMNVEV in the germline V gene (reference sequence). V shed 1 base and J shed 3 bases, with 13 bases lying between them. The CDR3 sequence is CASSLYGQGINQPQHF. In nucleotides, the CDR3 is TGTGCCAGCAGTTTATACGGGCAGGGGATCAATCAGCCCCAGCATTTT.

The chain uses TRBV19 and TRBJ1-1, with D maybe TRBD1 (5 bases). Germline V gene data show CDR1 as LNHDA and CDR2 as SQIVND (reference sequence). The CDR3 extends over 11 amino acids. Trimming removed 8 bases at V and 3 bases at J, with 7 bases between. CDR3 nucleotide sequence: TGTGCCAGTCGACAGTACACTGAAGCTTTCTTT. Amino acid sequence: CASRQYTEAFF. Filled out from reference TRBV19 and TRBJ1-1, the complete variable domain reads DGGITQSPKYLFRKEGQNVTLSCEQNLNHDAMYWYRQDPGQGLRLIYYSQIVNDFQKGDIAEGYSVSREKKESFPLTVTSAQKNPTAFYLCASRQYTEAFFGQGTRLTVV.

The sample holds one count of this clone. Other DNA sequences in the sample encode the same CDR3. CDR3 in amino acids: CASSDSSGSYNEQFF. The DNA for the CDR3 is TGTGCCAGCAGTGACTCCAGCGGGAGCTACAATGAGCAGTTCTTC. The chain is built from TRBV6-4 and TRBJ2-1; the match to TRBD2 covers 8 bases. The CDR3 length is 15 residues. Trimming removed 0 bases from V and 3 bases from J; junction bases left unmatched: 1. Germline V lookup: CDR1 MRHNA, CDR2 SNTAGT.

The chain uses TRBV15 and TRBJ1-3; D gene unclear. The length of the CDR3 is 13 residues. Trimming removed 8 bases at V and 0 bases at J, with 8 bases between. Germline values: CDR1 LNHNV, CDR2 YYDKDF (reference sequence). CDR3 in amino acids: CATGPRSGNTIYF. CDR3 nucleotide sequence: TGTGCCACCGGGCCGCGCTCTGGAAACACCATATATTTT.

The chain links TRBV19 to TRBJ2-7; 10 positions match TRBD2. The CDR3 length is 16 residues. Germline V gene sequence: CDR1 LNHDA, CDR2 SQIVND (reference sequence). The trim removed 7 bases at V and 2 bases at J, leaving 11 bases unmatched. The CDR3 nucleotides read TGTGCCAGTATGAGCAATTTAGCGGGAGGTCCCTACGAGCAGTACTTC. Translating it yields CASMSNLAGGPYEQYF.